Listed below are T cell receptor beta chains from one sample, sequenced in a study of T cells after yellow fever vaccination. In TCRdb, the 5' RACE reads were re-called with MiXCR into one record per CDR3 protein. The sample consists of about 300,000 distinct CDR3 sequences, 8.7% of them appearing once. The input for sequencing was CD4+ T cells sorted from PBMCs, taken 5 days after the yellow fever booster vaccination. These receptors all come from a man between 18 and 35 years old who received the YFV17D yellow fever vaccine. Both conserved end residues are part of each CDR3. The D gene is left open where the match is weak. Rows may omit the clone size; those that give it use once, few, many or a size class.

size	J	V	D	DNA	CDR3
few	TRBJ2-1	TRBV5-1	.	TGCGCCAGCAGCTTGGCAGTCCTAAACTCCTACAATGAGCAGTTCTTC	CASSLAVLNSYNEQFF
many	TRBJ2-5	TRBV27	.	TGTGCCAGCAGTTTATCCCTCTCCGCGGGGGCCCAAGAGACCCAGTACTTC	CASSLSLSAGAQETQYF
many	TRBJ1-4	TRBV29-1	TRBD1	TGCAGCACAAGGACAGGGGGTTCAGGTGAAAAACTGTTTTTT	CSTRTGGSGEKLFF
few	TRBJ2-5	TRBV5-1	TRBD1	TGCGCCAGCAGCTCGCGGCCGGGACAGAAAGAGACCCAGTACTTC	CASSSRPGQKETQYF
few	TRBJ1-2	TRBV2	.	TGTGCCAGCTTTCGCCCCCTGGGACGGGGCTATGGCTACACCTTC	CASFRPLGRGYGYTF
few	TRBJ2-1	TRBV9	.	TGTGCCAGCAGCGTAGCTGGTCAGAGCTCCTACAATGAGCAGTTCTTC	CASSVAGQSSYNEQFF
.	TRBJ1-1	TRBV18	.	TGTGCCAGCTCACCGCGGGACACTTCGTGGGCTTTCTTT	CASSPRDTSWAFF
.	TRBJ2-3	TRBV29-1	.	TGCAGCGTGGGACCAGAACCAACAGATACGCAGTATTTT	CSVGPEPTDTQYF
few	TRBJ2-3	TRBV20-1	TRBD2	TGCAGTGCTAGTGGGACTAGCGGGTTTCGGGGCACAGATACGCAGTATTTT	CSASGTSGFRGTDTQYF
.	TRBJ1-5	TRBV12-3/TRBV12-4	.	TGTGCCAGCAGTTTAGCACGGGATCTCAATCAGCCCCAGCATTTT	CASSLARDLNQPQHF
few	TRBJ2-1	TRBV20-1	.	TGCAGTGCTAGACTCTTTCCGTACAATGAGCAGTTCTTC	CSARLFPYNEQFF
few	TRBJ1-5	TRBV7-2	TRBD1	TGTGCCAGCAGCTTAGAACAGGGGGGCAGCAATCAGCCCCAGCATTTT	CASSLEQGGSNQPQHF
.	TRBJ2-1	TRBV20-1	.	TGCAGGACCGGGCCCCCGGGGTACAATGAGCAGTTCTTC	CRTGPPGYNEQFF
few	TRBJ2-2	TRBV7-2	.	TGTGCCAGCAGCTTAGTCATAGCGGACCCCGGGGAGCTGTTTTTT	CASSLVIADPGELFF
.	TRBJ1-2	TRBV6-2/TRBV6-3	TRBD1	TGTGCCAGCGCCAATCGTCCGGGGGGACAGGTTGAACATGGCTACACCTTC	CASANRPGGQVEHGYTF
few	TRBJ2-3	TRBV2	.	TGTGCCAGCGGGGCGTGGGGCTTCACAGATACGCAGTATTTT	CASGAWGFTDTQYF
few	TRBJ2-1	TRBV11-2	TRBD2	TGTGCCAGCAGCTCGGGACTAGGGGGGTACAATGAGCAGTTCTTC	CASSSGLGGYNEQFF
many	TRBJ2-4	TRBV7-2	.	TGTGCCAGCAGCTTACTAATAGGGGAGGTGTACTTC	CASSLLIGEVYF
few	TRBJ2-1	TRBV7-9	TRBD2	TGTGCCAGCAGCTCCCTTAGCGGGGGGGGATTGAGTGAGCAGTTCTTC	CASSSLSGGGLSEQFF
few	TRBJ1-1	TRBV25-1	.	TGTGCCAGCAGTGAATCAGGGGCAGGCCTAGGAGGAGCTTTCTTT	CASSESGAGLGGAFF
many	TRBJ2-2	TRBV7-3	TRBD1	TGTGCCAGCAGCTCTCTACAGGGGGCATATACCGGGGAGCTGTTTTTT	CASSSLQGAYTGELFF
many	TRBJ2-4	TRBV20-1	.	TGCAGTGCCGGAGCGAGCTCAAGGAACATTCAGTACTTC	CSAGASSRNIQYF
.	TRBJ1-5	TRBV2	.	TGTGCCAGCAGTGAGGGCACCGGCAATCAGCCCCAGCATTTT	CASSEGTGNQPQHF
many	TRBJ2-4	TRBV7-2	TRBD2	TGTGCCAGCAGCCTAAGTAGCGGGGGGCCACCCATTCAGTACTTC	CASSLSSGGPPIQYF
few	TRBJ2-1	TRBV7-2	TRBD2	TGTGCCAGCAGCTTTTTACAGTGGCGGGGGAGAATCGGGTGGCAGTTCTTC	CASSFLQWRGRIGWQFF
many	TRBJ1-2	TRBV6-2/TRBV6-3	TRBD1	TGTGCCAGCAGTTACTCGACGGCAGGGGGACACTTTAACTATGGCTACACCTTC	CASSYSTAGGHFNYGYTF
many	TRBJ1-3	TRBV7-2	.	TGTGCCAGCAGCTTAGGAGAAGCAGTTGGAAACACCATATATTTT	CASSLGEAVGNTIYF